This is a list of T cell receptor beta chains from one sample in a study of T cell responses to AZD1222 COVID-19 vaccine. Method: immunoSEQ multiplex PCR; TCRdb's copy keeps in-frame clones and lacks some. In the table there are under 150,000 clones, 85% to 95% of which are singletons. The sequenced sample was peripheral blood, obtained on day 0 of AZD1222 vaccination. These receptors were obtained from an adult in good health. The CDR3 runs from the conserved cysteine through the conserved F or W.

v_call,j_call,cdr3_aa
TRBV6-5,TRBJ2-7,CASISPSMLYEQYF
TRBV6-4,TRBJ1-6,CASSDSGPNSPLHF
TRBV13,TRBJ2-7,CASSLGWDRGGREQYF
TRBV19,TRBJ1-3,CASRRTGQGARGNTIYF
TRBV18,TRBJ1-1,CASSSKQGQNTEAFF
TRBV6-5,TRBJ2-7,CASSYSSQRAAYEQYF
TRBV7-6,TRBJ1-2,CASSGTDRDGNYGYTF
TRBV7-9,TRBJ2-1,CASLLGWTNEQFF
TRBV5-4,TRBJ1-3,CASSLDNFSGNTIYF
TRBV5-1,TRBJ2-3,CASSLGSGGGDTQYF
TRBV29-1,TRBJ2-5,CSVVGQIQETQYF
TRBV6-5,TRBJ1-2,CASSYSEGLYGYTF
TRBV9,TRBJ2-1,CASSLRGSYNEQFF
TRBV13,TRBJ2-2,CASSPDQGGIPGELFF
TRBV2,TRBJ1-2,CAMGGTGGDYGYTF
TRBV6-5,TRBJ1-6,CASSSEGQGDSPLHF
TRBV30,TRBJ2-1,CAWRRGSYNEQFF
TRBV11-2,TRBJ2-1,CASSLDLAYNEQFF
TRBV7-2,TRBJ1-4,CASSSLSLGATNEKLFF
TRBV5-6,TRBJ1-1,CASSPQGNTEAFF
TRBV9,TRBJ2-7,CASSVALGYEQYF
TRBV28,TRBJ1-3,CASSLPQGGGGNTIYF
TRBV2,TRBJ2-7,CASSVDRGPHEQYF
TRBV7-8,TRBJ2-7,CASSLRASVHEQYF
TRBV7-3,TRBJ2-2,CASSSGKPGELFF
TRBV9,TRBJ2-1,CASSVGRAGGDEQFF
TRBV30,TRBJ1-1,CAWNRNTEAFF
TRBV5-1,TRBJ2-7,CASSFGGPPYEQYF
TRBV10-3,TRBJ2-5,CAIRATGETQYF
TRBV5-1,TRBJ1-1,CASSFFMNTEAFF
TRBV2,TRBJ2-6,CASQGTGANVLTF
TRBV7-3,TRBJ2-3,CASSFLSGSADTQYF
TRBV2,TRBJ1-4,CASLNNEKLFF
TRBV30,TRBJ1-6,CAWTRGNSPLHF
TRBV28,TRBJ2-3,CASTGLADPEDTQYF
TRBV21-1,TRBJ2-7,CASTSDNYEQYF
TRBV18,TRBJ2-1,CASSPSSGRVDEQFF
TRBV4-2,TRBJ2-2,CASSLQTGGTGELFF
TRBV4-1,TRBJ1-5,CASSQEPWIWPQHF
TRBV19,TRBJ1-3,CASSIVHRGGNTIYF
TRBV7-8,TRBJ1-5,CASSKYSGTGDQPQHF
TRBV28,TRBJ2-7,CASSLAFSYEQYF
TRBV5-1,TRBJ2-5,CASSLGVGETQYF
TRBV5-1,TRBJ2-3,CASSLALGSTDTQYF
TRBV19,TRBJ2-1,CASSIGNYNEQFF
TRBV5-1,TRBJ2-5,CASSLALETQYF
TRBV5-8,TRBJ2-5,CASSQMTGAQETQYF
TRBV13,TRBJ2-1,CASSLNEQFF
TRBV28,TRBJ1-3,CATWAAASPYSNTIYF
TRBV5-1,TRBJ2-7,CASSLDLDSRLNYEQYF
TRBV28,TRBJ2-7,CASSPPRQDPIRYEQYF
TRBV24-1,TRBJ1-1,CATSGGNTEAFF
TRBV2,TRBJ2-1,CASNLQGEQFF
TRBV7-9,TRBJ2-1,CASSFPGYEQFF
TRBV2,TRBJ1-1,CASLSDSNTEAFF
TRBV6-4,TRBJ1-6,CASSTRGDRYSPLHF
TRBV7-9,TRBJ2-2,CASSDRGSGELFF
TRBV10-3,TRBJ1-1,CAISEGQANTEAFF
TRBV30,TRBJ1-5,CAWKEGTGTGRQPQHF